One sample yielded the 29 T cell receptor beta chains listed below, sequenced in a study of T cell responses to AZD1222 COVID-19 vaccine. Data came from immunoSEQ multiplex PCR; TCRdb stores just in-frame clones and leaves some out. Here the sample spans about 97,000 clones, about 86% being singletons. The sample here was peripheral blood, taken on day 0 of AZD1222 vaccination. These receptors all stem from an adult in good health.

The genes are TRBV6-2 or TRBV6-3 and TRBJ2-1; D call uncertain. The CDR3 extends over 14 amino acids. V gave up 3 bases and J gave up 2 bases, with 8 bases separating them. From germline, CDR1 is MNHEY and CDR2 SVGEGT. DNA for the CDR3: TGTGCCAGCAGTTATCTAGTAGCCTACAATGAGCAGTTCTTC. Translating gives CASSYLVAYNEQFF.

This CDR3 reads CASAVGLKGYTF. In DNA form, the CDR3 reads TGTGCCAGCGCTGTCGGGTTAAAGGGCTACACCTTC. The chain combines TRBV11-2 with TRBJ1-2; no definite D call. The CDR3 sequence is 12 residues long. Germline assignment: CDR1 SGHAT and CDR2 FQNNGV. V was pared by 8 bases and J by 8 bases, with 15 bases between.

This clone has just a few counts. The V call is TRBV6-5, the J call TRBJ2-2; TRBD1 is a possible D gene (7 bases). V was trimmed by 6 bases and J by 5 bases, leaving 13 bases between them. CDR1 and CDR2 (germline): MNHEY, SVGAGI. There are 14 residues in the CDR3. CDR3 sequence (DNA): TGTGCCAGCAGGAACAGGGGAGGAACCGGGGAGCTGTTTTTT. It translates to CASRNRGGTGELFF.

V usage is TRBV7-8 and J usage is TRBJ1-3; D gene ambiguous. Between the trimmed V and J ends, which lost 5 bases and 6 bases, there was a span of 5 bases. This CDR3 has 11 amino acids. CDR1 and CDR2 (germline): SGHVS, FQNEAQ. In nucleotides, the CDR3 is TGTGCCAGCAGCCCTGAAAACACCATATATTTT. Its protein is CASSPENTIYF.

This chain joins TRBV7-6 and TRBJ1-1; a weak D match, TRBD1 (5 bases). Looked up from germline, CDR1 is SGHVS and CDR2 is FNYEAQ. The CDR3 is 13 residues long. V lost 8 bases and J 6 bases, leaving 16 bases between the germline ends. CDR3 DNA: TGTGCCAGCTCCCAGGGATTGGGCGCTGAAGCTTTCTTT. Translation gives CASSQGLGAEAFF.

In nucleotides, the CDR3 is TGCGCCAGCAGCCCAGGGACGGTAACTGCGGGTGAGCAGTTCTTC. As protein: CASSPGTVTAGEQFF. The chain recombines TRBV5-1 with TRBJ2-1, with D possibly being TRBD1 or TRBD2 (5 bases each). Germline-derived CDR1 and CDR2 are SGHRS and YFSETQ. This CDR3 is 15 amino acids long. V was clipped by 4 bases and J by 9 bases, with 20 bases between them. Variable domain in full (rest from reference TRBV5-1 and TRBJ2-1): KAGVTQTPRYLIKTRGQQVTLSCSPISGHRSVSWYQQTPGQGLQFLFEYFSETQRNKGNFPGRFSGRQFSNSRSEMNVSTLELGDSALYLCASSPGTVTAGEQFFGPGTRLTVL.

This clone was seen a handful of times. The V and J genes are TRBV14 and TRBJ1-3; D remains unclear. V gave up 1 base and J gave up 4 bases, with 11 bases separating them. CDR3 length: 15 residues. Germline V lookup: CDR1 SGHDN, CDR2 FVKESK. In DNA form, the CDR3 reads TGTGCCAGCAGCCAAGGGGCAGCCGCCGGAAACACCATATATTTT. The encoded protein is CASSQGAAAGNTIYF. The variable domain in full, completed from reference TRBV14 and TRBJ1-3, reads EAGVTQFPSHSVIEKGQTVTLRCDPISGHDNLYWYRRVMGKEIKFLLHFVKESKQDESGMPNNRFLAERTGGTYSTLKVQPAELEDSGVYFCASSQGAAAGNTIYFGEGSWLTVV.

This chain uses TRBV4-3 with TRBJ2-3; the D gene is possibly TRBD2 (6 bases). V was trimmed by 6 bases and J by 2 bases, leaving 15 bases between them. The CDR3 runs to 15 residues. Germline V gene lookup returns CDR1 LGHNA and CDR2 YSLEER. CDR3 sequence: CASRRGGGNTDTQYF. CDR3 nucleotide sequence: TGCGCCAGCAGGCGGGGAGGCGGGAACACAGATACGCAGTATTTT.

The chain recombines TRBV9 with TRBJ2-1; D is perhaps TRBD2 (6 bases). The CDR3 is 15 amino acids. Germline lookup yields CDR1 SGDLS and CDR2 YYNGEE. V shed 0 bases and J shed 2 bases, with 9 bases lying between them. CDR3 residues: CASSVDGSTYNEQFF. For the CDR3, the DNA is TGTGCCAGCAGCGTAGACGGGAGTACCTACAATGAGCAGTTCTTC.

The V gene is TRBV7-9, the J gene TRBJ1-2, with no clear D. The CDR3 sequence is 13 residues long. Germline CDR1 reads SEHNR; CDR2 reads FQNEAQ (reference sequence). V lost 6 bases, J lost 6 bases, and 14 bases lay in between. The CDR3 is CASSRPGPHGYTF. Written as DNA, the CDR3 is TGTGCCAGCAGTCGGCCCGGGCCACATGGCTACACCTTC.

To note about this clone: Sequence at one end of the junction differs from germline and may be a read error. This rearrangement joins TRBV4-1 to TRBJ2-7, with 9 bases matching TRBD2. The germline V gene encodes CDR1 MGHRA and CDR2 YSYEKL. The CDR3 is made up of 15 amino acids. The DNA for the CDR3 is TGCGCCAGCGCCCCGGGAGGGACTAGCTCCCACGAGCAGTACTTC. Its translation is CASAPGGTSSHEQYF.

The rearrangement joins TRBV9 to TRBJ2-6, with D hard to call. The CDR3 totals 18 residues. The ends were cut back, 0 bases at V and 0 bases at J, with 13 bases in the middle. Germline V CDR1 and CDR2: SGDLS, YYNGEE. This CDR3 reads CASSVDRPPGSGANVLTF. DNA of the CDR3: TGTGCCAGCAGCGTAGATCGCCCCCCCGGCTCTGGGGCCAACGTCCTGACTTTC. The full variable domain, completed using reference TRBV9 and TRBJ2-6, is DSGVTQTPKHLITATGQRVTLRCSPRSGDLSVYWYQQSLDQGLQFLIQYYNGEERAKGNILERFSAQQFPDLHSELNLSSLELGDSALYFCASSVDRPPGSGANVLTFGAGSRLTVL.

This clone was detected once. The chain has TRBV29-1 and TRBJ2-3; D may be TRBD2 (6 bases). The V end lost 6 bases, the J end lost 3 bases, and 10 bases lay between the germline ends. CDR1 and CDR2 (germline): SQVTM, ANQGSEA. This CDR3 is 12 amino acids long. The CDR3 nucleotides are TGCAGCGTCGGGGACTTAACAGATACGCAGTATTTT. It codes for CSVGDLTDTQYF.

The chain links TRBV11-3 to TRBJ2-1; D uncertain. Trimming cost V 4 bases and J 7 bases, with 5 bases left between them. The CDR3 is 11 amino acids. Per germline, CDR1 SGHNT and CDR2 YENEEA. DNA of the CDR3: TGTGCCAGCAGCTCGCAGAATGAGCAGTTCTTC. Translation gives CASSSQNEQFF. Drawing the rest from reference TRBV11-3 and TRBJ2-1, the complete variable domain is EAGVVQSPRYKIIEKKQPVAFWCNPISGHNTLYWYLQNLGQGPELLIRYENEEAVDDSQLPKDRFSAERLKGVDSTLKIQPAELGDSAVYLCASSSQNEQFFGPGTRLTVL.

This sequence joins TRBV5-6 and TRBJ2-7, with TRBD1 identical over 7 bases. Looked up from germline, CDR1 is SGHDT and CDR2 is YYEEEE. The CDR3 runs 13 residues. V dropped 4 bases and J dropped 2; count of bases not matched to a gene: 3. CDR3 amino acids: CASSPGTAYEQYF. CDR3 sequence (DNA): TGTGCCAGCAGCCCCGGGACAGCCTACGAGCAGTACTTC.

V and J are TRBV6-5 and TRBJ1-5; tentative D call: TRBD1 (5 bases). This CDR3 is built from 15 residues. The V and J ends lost 7 bases and 3 bases respectively, with 16 bases between them. Germline V gene data show CDR1 as MNHEY and CDR2 as SVGAGI. CDR3 sequence (DNA): TGTGCCAGCATCACAAAGGGGCTGTTCAATCAGCCCCAGCATTTT. Translated: CASITKGLFNQPQHF.

The chain carries TRBV4-3 and TRBJ2-1; D perhaps matches TRBD2 (5 bases). Deletions cut 2 bases from V and 4 bases from J, with 12 bases between. This CDR3 contains 15 residues. Germline V lookup: CDR1 LGHNA, CDR2 YSLEER. For the CDR3, the DNA is TGCGCCAGCAGCCAAATTCAAGCGGATTACAATGAGCAGTTCTTC. This gives the protein CASSQIQADYNEQFF.

In DNA, the CDR3 is TGTGCCAGCAGCGTAGTAGCAGGGGGGACTGAAGCTTTCTTT. As protein: CASSVVAGGTEAFF. This sequence joins TRBV9 and TRBJ1-1, with TRBD1 matching over 7 bases. CDR3 length: 14 amino acids. CDR1 is SGDLS and CDR2 is YYNGEE in the germline V gene. V gave up 0 bases and J gave up 5 bases; unmatched junction bases: 4.

The chain is built from TRBV10-3 and TRBJ1-1; 9 nucleotides align to TRBD1. V lost 6 bases, J lost 1 base, and 6 bases stayed unmatched. The length of the CDR3 is 15 residues. In germline, CDR1 is ENHRY, CDR2 SYGVKD. CDR3 in amino acids: CAIRGDRAGNTEAFF. The CDR3 DNA reads as TGTGCCATCAGGGGGGACAGGGCCGGGAACACTGAAGCTTTCTTT.

The chain combines TRBV5-6 with TRBJ1-2; a possible D gene is TRBD1 (6 bases). The CDR3 sequence is 15 residues long. CDR1 and CDR2 from the germline V gene are SGHDT and YYEEEE. V shed 3 bases and J shed 0 bases, with 12 bases lying between them. CDR3 residues: CASSSMDRTNYGYTF. The CDR3 region has the DNA TGTGCCAGCAGCTCGATGGACAGAACTAACTATGGCTACACCTTC. The full variable domain, with the rest looked up from reference TRBV5-6 and TRBJ1-2, is DAGVTQSPTHLIKTRGQQVTLRCSPKSGHDTVSWYQQALGQGPQFIFQYYEEEERQRGNFPDRFSGHQFPNYSSELNVNALLLGDSALYLCASSSMDRTNYGYTFGSGTRLTVV.

The chain joins TRBV7-8 to TRBJ1-3; no clear D. This CDR3 contains 16 residues. Trimming stripped 1 base from V and 0 bases from J, with 10 bases between. CDR1 and CDR2 (germline): SGHVS, FQNEAQ. The DNA for the CDR3 is TGTGCCAGCAGCTTAGAGCAACCCTCCTCTGGAAACACCATATATTTT. Its translation: CASSLEQPSSGNTIYF.

V is TRBV9 and J is TRBJ2-6; unclear D gene. The CDR3 totals 15 residues. Between the trimmed V and J ends, which lost 0 bases and 3 bases, there was a span of 7 bases. CDR1 and CDR2 (germline): SGDLS, YYNGEE. The CDR3 region is CASSVVSFGANVLTF. In DNA, the CDR3 is TGTGCCAGCAGCGTAGTCAGCTTTGGGGCCAACGTCCTGACTTTC. The complete variable domain, with remaining parts taken from reference TRBV9 and TRBJ2-6, reads DSGVTQTPKHLITATGQRVTLRCSPRSGDLSVYWYQQSLDQGLQFLIQYYNGEERAKGNILERFSAQQFPDLHSELNLSSLELGDSALYFCASSVVSFGANVLTFGAGSRLTVL.

V is TRBV6-2 or TRBV6-3 and J is TRBJ1-1, with 7 bases lining up with TRBD1. The CDR3 consists of 15 residues. V shed 6 bases and J 0 bases; nucleotides not matched to a gene: 7. The germline V gene has CDR1 MNHEY and CDR2 SVGEGT. CDR3 amino acids: CASSAPDRLNTEAFF. CDR3 bases: TGTGCCAGCAGCGCCCCGGACAGGTTGAACACTGAAGCTTTCTTT.

The rearrangement joins TRBV18 to TRBJ2-5; D unclear. The CDR3 is made up of 12 amino acids. The germline gives CDR1 KGHSH, CDR2 LQKENI. Trimming took 4 bases from V and 0 from J, leaving 3 bases between them. In DNA form, the CDR3 reads TGTGCCAGCTCACGAAACCAAGAGACCCAGTACTTC. Amino acid sequence: CASSRNQETQYF.

The chain uses TRBV5-5 and TRBJ1-4; tentative D call: TRBD1 (5 bases). V gave up 4 bases and J gave up 8 bases, with 15 bases separating them. The CDR3 extends over 14 amino acids. The germline V gene encodes CDR1 SGHKS and CDR2 YYEKEE (reference sequence). The CDR3 region is CASSPGGPGEKLFF. The CDR3 nucleotides are TGTGCCAGCAGCCCCGGGGGACCTGGAGAAAAACTGTTTTTT.

V is TRBV7-9 and J is TRBJ2-5, with 7 bases that match TRBD1. The germline V gene has CDR1 SEHNR and CDR2 FQNEAQ (reference sequence). Germline trimming cut 3 bases from V and 0 bases from J; bases unmatched to any gene: 7. The CDR3 covers 16 residues. This CDR3 is CASSFIRDSYQETQYF. For the CDR3, the DNA is TGTGCCAGCAGCTTTATCCGGGACAGTTACCAAGAGACCCAGTACTTC. Supplemented by reference TRBV7-9 and TRBJ2-5, the full variable domain reads DTGVSQNPRHKITKRGQNVTFRCDPISEHNRLYWYRQTLGQGPEFLTYFQNEAQLEKSRLLSDRFSAERPKGSFSTLEIQRTEQGDSAMYLCASSFIRDSYQETQYFGPGTRLLVL.

CDR3 residues: CASSPTILTGELFF. CDR3 sequence (DNA): TGTGCCAGCAGCCCTACGATTCTCACCGGGGAGCTGTTTTTT. The chain has TRBV3-1 (or the pseudogene TRBV3-2) and TRBJ2-2; no definite D call. This CDR3 is 14 amino acids long. V was pared by 4 bases and J by 4 bases, with 10 bases between. Per the germline V gene, CDR1 is LGHDT and CDR2 is YNNKEL (reference sequence).

The rearrangement uses TRBV18 and TRBJ1-1; D is possibly TRBD1 (5 bases). The CDR3 consists of 14 residues. V was clipped by 3 bases and J by 1 base, with 9 bases between them. The V gene's germline CDR1 is KGHSH and CDR2 LQKENI. The CDR3 reads CASSPSQGNTEAFF. The CDR3 region has the DNA TGTGCCAGCTCACCTAGTCAGGGGAACACTGAAGCTTTCTTT.

The chain employs TRBV11-2 and TRBJ1-1, with TRBD1 identical over 9 bases. Trimming took 3 bases from V and 5 from J; bases not matched to a gene: 4. The CDR3 is 14 residues long. Germline values: CDR1 SGHAT, CDR2 FQNNGV. Here the CDR3 reads CASSFTGGKTEAFF. The CDR3 bases are TGTGCCAGCAGCTTTACAGGGGGCAAGACTGAAGCTTTCTTT. Together with reference TRBV11-2 and TRBJ1-1, the CDR3 gives the full variable domain: EAGVAQSPRYKIIEKRQSVAFWCNPISGHATLYWYQQILGQGPKLLIQFQNNGVVDDSQLPKDRFSAERLKGVDSTLKIQPAKLEDSAVYLCASSFTGGKTEAFFGQGTRLTVV.